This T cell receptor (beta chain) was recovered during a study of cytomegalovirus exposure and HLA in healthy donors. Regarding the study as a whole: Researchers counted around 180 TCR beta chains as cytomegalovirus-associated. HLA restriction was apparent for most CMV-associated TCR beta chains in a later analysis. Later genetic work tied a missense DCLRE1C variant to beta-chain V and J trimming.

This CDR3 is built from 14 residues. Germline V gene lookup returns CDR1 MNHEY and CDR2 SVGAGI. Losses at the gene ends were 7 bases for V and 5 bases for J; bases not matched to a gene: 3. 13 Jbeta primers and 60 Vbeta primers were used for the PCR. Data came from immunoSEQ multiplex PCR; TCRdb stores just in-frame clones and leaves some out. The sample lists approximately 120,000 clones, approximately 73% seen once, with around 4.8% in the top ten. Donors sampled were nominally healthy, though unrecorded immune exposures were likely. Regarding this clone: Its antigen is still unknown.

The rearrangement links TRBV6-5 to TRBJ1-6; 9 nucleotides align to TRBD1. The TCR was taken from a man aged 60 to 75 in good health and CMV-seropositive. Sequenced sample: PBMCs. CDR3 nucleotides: TGTGCCAGCATCGGACAGGGGAATAATTCACCCCTCCACTTT. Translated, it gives CASIGQGNNSPLHF.